Listed here are 15 T cell receptor beta chains from one sample, sequenced in a study of blood T cell repertoires in COVID-19. Produced via immunoSEQ multiplex PCR; TCRdb's table is partial and in-frame only. The sample consists of under 300,000 clones, roughly nine tenths of them appearing once. What was sequenced was peripheral blood. These receptors originate from a man aged 60 to 69 with acute or convalescent COVID-19.

This chain uses TRBV7-2 with TRBJ2-5, with 10 bases that match TRBD1. The CDR3 sequence is 17 residues long. Germline values: CDR1 SGHTA, CDR2 FQGNSA. The junction had 13 bases not matched to a gene; V was cut back by 6 bases and J by 3 bases. The CDR3 DNA reads as TGTGCCAGCAGTTTTGCCGGGACAGGGGCTCCGGAAGAGACCCAGTACTTC. Amino acid sequence: CASSFAGTGAPEETQYF.

The J gene is TRBJ2-1, the V gene TRBV25-1; D is perhaps TRBD1 (5 bases). Germline V gives CDR1 MGHDK, CDR2 SYGVNS. The V gene lost 3 bases and the J gene lost 8 bases, with 11 bases spanning the gap. The CDR3 has 13 residues. The CDR3 reads CASSDDSYHEQFF. The CDR3 nucleotides read TGTGCCAGCAGTGATGACAGTTACCATGAGCAGTTCTTC. Looking up the rest from reference TRBV25-1 and TRBJ2-1 gives the full variable domain: EADIYQTPRYLVIGTGKKITLECSQTMGHDKMYWYQQDPGMELHLIHYSYGVNSTEKGDLSSESTVSRIRTEHFPLTLESARPSHTSQYLCASSDDSYHEQFFGPGTRLTVL.

The chain links TRBV28 to TRBJ1-2, with D maybe TRBD1 (5 bases). CDR3 size: 14 residues. In germline, CDR1 is MDHEN, CDR2 SYDVKM. Trimming took off 6 bases at V and 4 bases at J, with 15 bases between the two ends. DNA for the CDR3: TGTGCCAGCAGATCCTCAGGGCGGACCTATGGCTACACCTTC. The encoded protein is CASRSSGRTYGYTF.

The V call is TRBV3-1 (or the pseudogene TRBV3-2), the J call TRBJ1-5; D remains ambiguous. This CDR3 is built from 14 residues. Germline CDR1 and CDR2: LGHDT and YNNKEL (reference sequence). Trimming shortened V by 0 bases and J by 2 bases, and 5 bases separated the two germline ends. The CDR3 protein is CASSQDFGNQPQHF. The CDR3 bases are TGTGCCAGCAGCCAAGATTTCGGCAATCAGCCCCAGCATTTT.

The chain combines TRBV28 with TRBJ1-5; 7 bases fit TRBD1. Germline CDR1 reads MDHEN; CDR2 reads SYDVKM. V trimming: 3 bases; J trimming: 1 base; junction bases outside the gene matches: 6. The CDR3 totals 16 residues. The CDR3 loop reads CASSFRQGRSNQPQHF. The CDR3 coding sequence is TGTGCCAGCAGTTTTCGACAGGGAAGAAGCAATCAGCCCCAGCATTTT. The full variable domain, its missing parts supplied by reference TRBV28 and TRBJ1-5, is DVKVTQSSRYLVKRTGEKVFLECVQDMDHENMFWYRQDPGLGLRLIYFSYDVKMKEKGDIPEGYSVSREKKERFSLILESASTNQTSMYLCASSFRQGRSNQPQHFGDGTRLSIL.

This clone was found a few times. This CDR3 is CASSREGRETQYF. The CDR3, as DNA: TGCGCCAGCAGCCGGGAGGGCCGGGAGACCCAGTACTTC. The V call is TRBV4-1, the J call TRBJ2-5; 7 bases are shared with TRBD2. This CDR3 comprises 13 residues. Losses at the gene ends were 4 bases for V and 5 bases for J; bases not matched to a gene: 4. CDR1 and CDR2 from the germline V gene are MGHRA and YSYEKL.

This chain connects TRBV6-4 to TRBJ1-2; TRBD1 aligns across 9 bases. The germline V gene has CDR1 MRHNA and CDR2 SNTAGT. The CDR3 consists of 16 residues. Trimming cost V 6 bases and J 7 bases; bases outside gene matches: 15. In nucleotides, the CDR3 is TGTGCCAGCAGAGATCTACAGGGGGCCGAGAGGGGTGGCTACACCTTC. Protein product: CASRDLQGAERGGYTF.

The rearrangement uses TRBV19 and TRBJ2-7; TRBD1 is a possible D gene (5 bases). Germline CDR1 is LNHDA and CDR2 is SQIVND (reference sequence). Trimming shortened V by 5 bases and J by 2 bases, and 19 bases separated the two germline ends. The length of the CDR3 is 16 residues. CDR3 residues: CASSSREYSRAYEQYF. The CDR3, as DNA: TGTGCCAGTAGTTCCAGGGAATATTCTAGGGCCTACGAGCAGTACTTC.

V usage is TRBV7-2 and J usage is TRBJ1-1; 10 bases match TRBD1. Germline V gene sequence: CDR1 SGHTA, CDR2 FQGNSA. The CDR3 is 15 amino acids. The ends lost 5 bases at V and 4 bases at J; junction bases unmatched: 7. DNA of the CDR3: TGTGCCAGCAGCCCTAGACAGGGGGCCGTCACTGAAGCTTTCTTT. Protein product: CASSPRQGAVTEAFF.

The rearrangement links TRBV30 to TRBJ2-1, with 10 bases that match TRBD1. Germline V gene data show CDR1 as GTSNPN and CDR2 as SVGIG (reference sequence). This CDR3 region has 13 residues. The ends lost 5 bases at V and 5 bases at J; junction bases unmatched: 3. CDR3 bases: TGTGCCTGGTTGGGGACAGGGGACAATGAGCAGTTCTTC. Translation: CAWLGTGDNEQFF.

J is TRBJ2-3 and V is TRBV19, with unresolved D. The CDR3 consists of 12 residues. V was cut by 5 bases and J by 4 bases, with 7 bases left in between. Germline CDR1 is LNHDA and CDR2 is SQIVND (reference sequence). The CDR3 is CASSPGSDTQYF. CDR3 DNA sequence: TGTGCCAGTAGTCCAGGCTCAGATACGCAGTATTTT.

J is TRBJ2-1 and V is TRBV6-2 or TRBV6-3; 8 bases are a match to TRBD2. CDR1 and CDR2 from the germline V gene are MNHEY and SVGEGT. The CDR3 has 13 amino acids. J gave up 9 bases and V 5 bases, and 6 bases lay outside the gene matches. CDR3 DNA sequence: TGTGCCAGCAGTCCGGGACTAGAGTTTGAGCAGTTCTTC. It specifies CASSPGLEFEQFF.

This chain uses TRBV19 with TRBJ2-1, with 10 bases matching TRBD2. V was pared by 3 bases and J by 4 bases, with 3 bases of the junction left unmatched. CDR1 LNHDA and CDR2 SQIVND come from the germline V gene (reference sequence). This CDR3 has 15 residues. CDR3 nucleotides: TGTGCCAGTAGTATTGGGACTAGCGCTTACAATGAGCAGTTCTTC. It codes for CASSIGTSAYNEQFF.

This chain uses TRBV13 with TRBJ2-3; perhaps TRBD2 as D (5 bases). Germline V CDR1 and CDR2: PRHDT, FYEKMQ (reference sequence). The V end was cut by 4 bases, the J end by 6 bases, with 17 bases between. The CDR3 is 15 amino acids. The CDR3 here is CASSSPGSKGDTQYF. CDR3 sequence (DNA): TGTGCCAGCAGCTCCCCGGGATCAAAAGGGGATACGCAGTATTTT.

This clone was found once. The chain has TRBV19 and TRBJ1-5; the D is unclear. This CDR3 has 16 residues. Between the trimmed V and J ends, which lost 3 bases and 1 base, there was a span of 13 bases. In germline, CDR1 is LNHDA, CDR2 SQIVND (reference sequence). The CDR3 reads CASSMAVGVSNQPQHF. The CDR3, as DNA: TGTGCCAGTAGTATGGCCGTCGGGGTAAGCAATCAGCCCCAGCATTTT.